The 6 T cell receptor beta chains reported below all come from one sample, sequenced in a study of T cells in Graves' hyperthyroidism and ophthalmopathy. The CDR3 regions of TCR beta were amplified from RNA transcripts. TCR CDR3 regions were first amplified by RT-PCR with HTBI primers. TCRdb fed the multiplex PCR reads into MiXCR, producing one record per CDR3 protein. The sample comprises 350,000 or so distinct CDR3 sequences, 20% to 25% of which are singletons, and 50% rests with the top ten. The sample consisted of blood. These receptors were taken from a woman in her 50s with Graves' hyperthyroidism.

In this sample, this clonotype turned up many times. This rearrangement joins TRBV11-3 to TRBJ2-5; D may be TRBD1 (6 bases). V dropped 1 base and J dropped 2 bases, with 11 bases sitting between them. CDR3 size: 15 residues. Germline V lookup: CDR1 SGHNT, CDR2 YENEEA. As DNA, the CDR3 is TGTGCCAGCAGCTTAGGGACAGTGGTTCAAGAGACCCAGTACTTC. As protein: CASSLGTVVQETQYF.

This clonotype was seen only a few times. CDR3 nucleotide sequence: TGTGCCAGCAGTGAGTCCCCAGGGACTACCTTAACGAAGCAGTACTTC. It yields the protein CASSESPGTTLTKQYF. The rearrangement links TRBV2 to TRBJ2-7; 7 bases match TRBD2. Germline trimming cut 3 bases from V and 8 bases from J; bases unmatched to any gene: 16. This CDR3 region has 16 residues. Germline V gene sequence: CDR1 SNHLY, CDR2 FYNNEI.

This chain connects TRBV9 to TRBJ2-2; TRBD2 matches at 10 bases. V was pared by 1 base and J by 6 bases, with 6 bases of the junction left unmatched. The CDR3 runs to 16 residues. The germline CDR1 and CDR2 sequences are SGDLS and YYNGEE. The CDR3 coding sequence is TGTGCCAGCAGCGTACCTAGCGGGGGTTTGTCCGGGGAGCTGTTTTTT. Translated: CASSVPSGGLSGELFF.

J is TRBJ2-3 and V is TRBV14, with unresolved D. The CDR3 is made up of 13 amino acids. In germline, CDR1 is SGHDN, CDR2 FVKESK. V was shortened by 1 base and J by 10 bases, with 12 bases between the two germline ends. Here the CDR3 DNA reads TGTGCCAGCAGCCAAGGAGTGGCCGAGGCGCAGTATTTT. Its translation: CASSQGVAEAQYF.

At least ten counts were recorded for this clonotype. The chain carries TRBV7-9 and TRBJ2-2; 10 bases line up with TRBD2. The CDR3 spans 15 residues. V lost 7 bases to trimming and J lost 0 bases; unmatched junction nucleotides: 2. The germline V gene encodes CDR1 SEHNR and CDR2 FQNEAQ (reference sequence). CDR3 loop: CASTLAGANTGELFF. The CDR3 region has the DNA TGTGCCAGCACTCTAGCGGGGGCGAACACCGGGGAGCTGTTTTTT.

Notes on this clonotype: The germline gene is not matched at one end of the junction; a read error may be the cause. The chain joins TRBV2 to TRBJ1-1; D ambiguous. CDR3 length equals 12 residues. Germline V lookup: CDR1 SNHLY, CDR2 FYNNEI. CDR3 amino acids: CASSEGQAEAFF. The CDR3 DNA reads TGTGCCAGCAGCGAAGGGCAGGCTGAAGCTTTCTTT. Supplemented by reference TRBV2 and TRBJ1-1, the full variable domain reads EPEVTQTPSHQVTQMGQEVILRCVPISNHLYFYWYRQILGQKVEFLVSFYNNEISEKSEIFDDQFSVERPDGSNFTLKIRSTKLEDSAMYFCASSEGQAEAFFGQGTRLTVV.